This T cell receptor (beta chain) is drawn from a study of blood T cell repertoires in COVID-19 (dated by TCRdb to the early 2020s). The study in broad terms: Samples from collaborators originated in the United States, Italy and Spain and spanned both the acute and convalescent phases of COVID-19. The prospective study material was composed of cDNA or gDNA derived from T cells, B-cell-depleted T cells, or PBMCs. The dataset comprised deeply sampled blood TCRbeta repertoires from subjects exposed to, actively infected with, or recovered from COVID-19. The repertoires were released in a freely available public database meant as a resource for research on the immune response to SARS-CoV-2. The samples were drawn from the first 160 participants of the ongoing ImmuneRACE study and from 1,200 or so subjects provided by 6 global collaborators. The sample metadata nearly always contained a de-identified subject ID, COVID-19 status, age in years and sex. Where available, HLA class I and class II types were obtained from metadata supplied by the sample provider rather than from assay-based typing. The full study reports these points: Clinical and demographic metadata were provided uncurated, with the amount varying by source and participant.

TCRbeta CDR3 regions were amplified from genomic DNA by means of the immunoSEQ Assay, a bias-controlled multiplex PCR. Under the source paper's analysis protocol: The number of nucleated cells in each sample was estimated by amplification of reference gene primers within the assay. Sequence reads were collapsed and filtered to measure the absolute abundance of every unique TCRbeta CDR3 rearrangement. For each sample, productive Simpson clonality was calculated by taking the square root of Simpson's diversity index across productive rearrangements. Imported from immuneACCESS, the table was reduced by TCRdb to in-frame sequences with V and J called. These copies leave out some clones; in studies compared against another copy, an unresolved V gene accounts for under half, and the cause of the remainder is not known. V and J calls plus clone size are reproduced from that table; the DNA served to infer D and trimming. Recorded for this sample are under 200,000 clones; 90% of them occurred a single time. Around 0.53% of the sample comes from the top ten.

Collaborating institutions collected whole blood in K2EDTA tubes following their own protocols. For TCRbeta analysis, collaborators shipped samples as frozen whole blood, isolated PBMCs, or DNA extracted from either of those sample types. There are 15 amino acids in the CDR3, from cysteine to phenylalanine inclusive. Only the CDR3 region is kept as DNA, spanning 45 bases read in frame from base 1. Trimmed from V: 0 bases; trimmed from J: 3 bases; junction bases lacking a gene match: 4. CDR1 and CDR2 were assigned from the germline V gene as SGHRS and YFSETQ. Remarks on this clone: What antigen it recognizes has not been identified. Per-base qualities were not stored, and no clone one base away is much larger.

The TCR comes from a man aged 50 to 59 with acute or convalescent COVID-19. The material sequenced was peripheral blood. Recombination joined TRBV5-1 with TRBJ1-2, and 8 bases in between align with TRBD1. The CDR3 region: CASSLVGGQDYGYTF. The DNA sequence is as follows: TGCGCCAGCAGCTTGGTAGGGGGACAGGACTATGGCTACACCTTC. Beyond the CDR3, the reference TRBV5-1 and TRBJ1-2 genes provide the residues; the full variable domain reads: KAGVTQTPRYLIKTRGQQVTLSCSPISGHRSVSWYQQTPGQGLQFLFEYFSETQRNKGNFPGRFSGRQFSNSRSEMNVSTLELGDSALYLCASSLVGGQDYGYTFGSGTRLTVV.